One and the same sample provided the 28 T cell receptor beta chains below, sequenced in a study of PD-1 blockade in classical Hodgkin lymphoma. The repertoire was sequenced with immunoSEQ multiplex PCR; TCRdb's copy has only in-frame clones and lacks some. Found here are around 70,000 clones, about two thirds of them singletons; the top ten hold 7.5% to 9.5%. Each of the patients experienced relapse following autologous stem cell transplantation, and their brentuximab vedotin exposure differed. Source: peripheral blood mononuclear cells (PBMCs), taken before the second cycle of nivolumab. These receptors came from a human donor with classical Hodgkin lymphoma.

The chain links TRBV5-1 to TRBJ1-4; TRBD1 matches at 7 bases. CDR1 SGHRS and CDR2 YFSETQ come from the germline V gene. The CDR3 has 15 amino acids. The ends lost 1 base at V and 3 bases at J; junction bases unmatched: 3. The CDR3 DNA is TGCGCCAGCAGCTTGACGGGACAGTCTAATGAAAAACTGTTTTTT. Translating gives CASSLTGQSNEKLFF. The whole variable domain, filled in from reference TRBV5-1 and TRBJ1-4, reads KAGVTQTPRYLIKTRGQQVTLSCSPISGHRSVSWYQQTPGQGLQFLFEYFSETQRNKGNFPGRFSGRQFSNSRSEMNVSTLELGDSALYLCASSLTGQSNEKLFFGSGTQLSVL.

The chain is built from TRBV19 and TRBJ2-5, with 11 bases that match TRBD1. The CDR3 length is 16 residues. The germline CDR1 and CDR2 sequences are LNHDA and SQIVND (reference sequence). V shed 3 bases and J 5 bases; nucleotides not matched to a gene: 8. The CDR3 spells CASSIADRGRLETQYF. The CDR3, as DNA: TGTGCCAGTAGTATCGCGGACAGGGGGCGCCTGGAGACCCAGTACTTC.

The chain is built from TRBV27 and TRBJ2-7; the D is unclear. With 7 bases removed from V and 2 bases from J, the gap between germline ends came to 15 bases. The germline CDR1 and CDR2 sequences are MNHEY and SMNVEV (reference sequence). The CDR3 has 14 amino acids. In DNA, the CDR3 is TGTGCCAGCAATCCATTCGGGCCGACCTACGAGCAGTACTTC. Amino acid sequence: CASNPFGPTYEQYF.

This chain joins TRBV4-2 and TRBJ2-7, with D hard to call. Looked up from germline, CDR1 is LGHNA and CDR2 is YNFKEQ. The CDR3 is 13 residues long. The ends were cut back, 0 bases at V and 7 bases at J, with 10 bases in the middle. CDR3 DNA: TGTGCCAGCAGCCAAGATCTACTAAGGGAGCAGTACTTC. It is translated as CASSQDLLREQYF.

The chain joins TRBV6-5 to TRBJ1-2; 8 nucleotides align to TRBD1. CDR3 length: 15 residues. Germline V gives CDR1 MNHEY, CDR2 SVGAGI. Unmatched junction bases numbered 5, after V lost 4 bases and J lost 1 base. DNA of the CDR3: TGTGCCAGCAGTTTAGGGACAGGCGGTAACTATGGCTACACCTTC. Translated, it gives CASSLGTGGNYGYTF.

Judged by abundance, this clone is medium-sized. This rearrangement joins TRBV28 to TRBJ1-1; D might be TRBD1 (5 bases). There are 14 residues in the CDR3. V gave up 5 bases and J gave up 5 bases, with 15 bases separating them. Germline CDR1 MDHEN, CDR2 SYDVKM. In nucleotides, the CDR3 is TGTGCCAGCAGTCCACATCGCGGGGGAACTGAAGCTTTCTTT. Translation: CASSPHRGGTEAFF.

Only a few counts were recorded for this clone. This sequence joins TRBV19 and TRBJ1-2; weak D call: TRBD1 (6 bases). Trimming took off 3 bases at V and 3 bases at J, with 8 bases between the two ends. This CDR3 is built from 13 residues. CDR1 and CDR2 from the germline V gene are LNHDA and SQIVND (reference sequence). This CDR3 is CASSIGTYYGYTF. The CDR3 DNA follows: TGTGCCAGTAGTATCGGGACATACTATGGCTACACCTTC.

This chain links TRBV11-1 with TRBJ2-2; D is unresolved. Trimming removed 1 base at V and 4 bases at J, with 16 bases between. The CDR3 is made up of 17 amino acids. From germline, CDR1 is SGHAT and CDR2 FQDESV (reference sequence). The CDR3 spells CASSLERRLVGTGELFF. As DNA, the CDR3 is TGTGCCAGCAGCTTAGAAAGACGTCTGGTGGGCACCGGGGAGCTGTTTTTT.

This clone was seen only a few times. This chain joins TRBV18 and TRBJ2-2; D is possibly TRBD1 (5 bases). The V and J ends lost 0 bases and 7 bases respectively, with 9 bases between them. This CDR3 is built from 14 residues. Germline values: CDR1 KGHSH, CDR2 LQKENI. DNA for the CDR3: TGTGCCAGCTCACCACCAGGGGCTGGCGGGGAGCTGTTTTTT. Translating gives CASSPPGAGGELFF.

V is TRBV6-1 and J is TRBJ2-1, with D unclear. This CDR3 is built from 14 residues. V dropped 4 bases and J dropped 0 bases, with 7 bases sitting between them. The V gene's germline CDR1 is MNHNS and CDR2 SASEGT. CDR3 in amino acids: CASSAISSYNEQFF. CDR3 bases: TGTGCCAGCAGTGCGATTTCCTCCTACAATGAGCAGTTCTTC.

V usage is TRBV4-1 and J usage is TRBJ1-5, with no clear D. The CDR3 covers 15 residues. V lost 0 bases, J lost 5 bases, and 11 bases lay in between. Per the germline V gene, CDR1 is MGHRA and CDR2 is YSYEKL. CDR3 coding DNA: TGCGCCAGCAGCCAAGAGGCTGCCCAGGATCAGCCCCAGCATTTT. Protein product: CASSQEAAQDQPQHF.

This chain connects TRBV5-1 to TRBJ2-1; D unresolved. Germline lookup yields CDR1 SGHRS and CDR2 YFSETQ. V gave up 0 bases and J gave up 4 bases, with 8 bases separating them. CDR3 length: 14 amino acids. The CDR3 region is CASSLVGPYNEQFF. The DNA of the CDR3 is TGCGCCAGCAGCTTGGTTGGACCATACAATGAGCAGTTCTTC. The full variable domain, completed using reference TRBV5-1 and TRBJ2-1, is KAGVTQTPRYLIKTRGQQVTLSCSPISGHRSVSWYQQTPGQGLQFLFEYFSETQRNKGNFPGRFSGRQFSNSRSEMNVSTLELGDSALYLCASSLVGPYNEQFFGPGTRLTVL.

The chain combines TRBV7-2 with TRBJ2-5, with TRBD2 identical over 10 bases. Germline V gene data show CDR1 as SGHTA and CDR2 as FQGNSA. V was pared by 4 bases and J by 4 bases, with 15 bases of the junction left unmatched. The CDR3 contains 18 residues. The CDR3 spells CASSSVERGGEWRETQYF. CDR3 bases: TGTGCCAGCAGCTCTGTGGAGCGGGGGGGCGAGTGGCGAGAGACCCAGTACTTC.

V gene TRBV11-2 combines with J gene TRBJ1-1; D not resolved. The CDR3 is made up of 15 amino acids. V lost 2 bases and J 2 bases, leaving 12 bases between the germline ends. CDR1 and CDR2 from the germline V gene are SGHAT and FQNNGV. CDR3 amino acids: CASSLRITANTEAFF. DNA for the CDR3: TGTGCCAGCAGCTTAAGAATTACAGCAAACACTGAAGCTTTCTTT.

This chain joins TRBV5-5 and TRBJ1-5; D unclear. This CDR3 is built from 15 residues. The germline V and J ends were trimmed by 0 bases and 0 bases, with 7 bases remaining between them. From germline, CDR1 is SGHKS and CDR2 YYEKEE (reference sequence). Written as DNA, the CDR3 is TGTGCCAGCAGCTTGGCGGGTTATAGCAATCAGCCCCAGCATTTT. It is translated as CASSLAGYSNQPQHF.

This chain links TRBV19 with TRBJ1-4; D is perhaps TRBD1 (5 bases). V gave up 7 bases and J gave up 8 bases, with 20 bases separating them. In germline, CDR1 is LNHDA, CDR2 SQIVND (reference sequence). The length of the CDR3 is 15 residues. In DNA, the CDR3 is TGTGCCAGTATGGGAGGGGCCCTTAATGAAGAAAAACTGTTTTTT. It is translated as CASMGGALNEEKLFF.

This clone was seen more than once but under ten times. The chain has TRBV5-5 and TRBJ1-1; 10 nucleotides line up with TRBD1. Germline loops: CDR1 SGHKS, CDR2 YYEKEE (reference sequence). The CDR3 extends over 15 amino acids. The V and J ends lost 4 bases and 1 base, in that order; junction bases with no gene match: 4. CDR3 region: CASSRGTGENTEAFF. The CDR3 DNA reads as TGTGCCAGCAGCCGAGGGACAGGGGAGAACACTGAAGCTTTCTTT.

The chain couples TRBV19 to TRBJ1-1; no reliable D call. Trimming took off 7 bases at V and 2 bases at J, with 8 bases between the two ends. CDR3 length: 12 residues. Per germline, CDR1 LNHDA and CDR2 SQIVND (reference sequence). The CDR3 DNA sequence: TGTGCCAGTAAAGACATTAACACTGAAGCTTTCTTT. It is translated as CASKDINTEAFF.

CDR3 nucleotide sequence: TGCAGCGGGAGGGGAGTGGGGGAGACCGGGGAGCTGTTTTTT. Its translation: CSGRGVGETGELFF. V and J are TRBV29-1 and TRBJ2-2, with D possibly matching TRBD2 (6 bases). The CDR3 is 14 residues long. Trimming stripped 7 bases from V and 5 bases from J, with 17 bases between. The germline CDR1 and CDR2 sequences are SQVTM and ANQGSEA.

The chain carries TRBV27 and TRBJ1-2, with D maybe TRBD1 (6 bases). This CDR3 contains 15 residues. Germline lookup yields CDR1 MNHEY and CDR2 SMNVEV (reference sequence). Between the trimmed V and J ends, which lost 2 bases and 2 bases, there was a span of 12 bases. The CDR3 protein is CASSLEGGRNYGYTF. Here the CDR3 DNA reads TGTGCCAGCAGTTTAGAGGGGGGTCGAAACTATGGCTACACCTTC.

This chain's CDR3 is CASSASGGYTEAFF. Here the CDR3 DNA reads TGTGCCAGCAGCGCCTCGGGGGGCTACACTGAAGCTTTCTTT. The rearrangement joins TRBV11-2 to TRBJ1-1; a weak D match, TRBD1 (6 bases). Germline loops: CDR1 SGHAT, CDR2 FQNNGV. This CDR3 contains 14 residues. V lost 5 bases, J lost 3 bases, and 13 bases lay in between.

The V and J genes are TRBV5-6 and TRBJ1-1; TRBD1 is a possible D gene (5 bases). The CDR3 has 16 residues. The germline V gene has CDR1 SGHDT and CDR2 YYEEEE. Trimming removed 4 bases from V and 0 bases from J, with 16 bases in between. The CDR3 nucleotides read TGTGCCAGCAGCCCAGTGGGCCGGGGCGTGAACACTGAAGCTTTCTTT. Its protein is CASSPVGRGVNTEAFF.

The V call is TRBV4-1, the J call TRBJ1-2; D remains unclear. The germline V gene encodes CDR1 MGHRA and CDR2 YSYEKL. The V end was cut by 0 bases, the J end by 2 bases, with 19 bases between. This CDR3 spans 18 amino acids. Here the CDR3 DNA reads TGCGCCAGCAGCCAAGAAGTGACCAGCGTTTTCTCGAACTATGGCTACACCTTC. Its protein product is CASSQEVTSVFSNYGYTF.

The J gene is TRBJ2-7, the V gene TRBV25-1, with 7 bases that match TRBD2. Trimming took 1 base from V and 4 from J; bases not matched to a gene: 1. Looked up from germline, CDR1 is MGHDK and CDR2 is SYGVNS. The CDR3 is 13 amino acids. CDR3 sequence (DNA): TGTGCCAGCAGTGAATGGGAGGGTTACGAGCAGTACTTC. Protein: CASSEWEGYEQYF.

V and J are TRBV15 and TRBJ1-2; tentative D call: TRBD1 (5 bases). This CDR3 has 12 amino acids. CDR1 LNHNV and CDR2 YYDKDF come from the germline V gene (reference sequence). The V end was cut by 2 bases, the J end by 8 bases, with 9 bases between. CDR3 loop: CATSRLTGGYTF. In nucleotides, the CDR3 is TGTGCCACCAGCAGACTCACAGGCGGCTACACCTTC.

This chain connects TRBV11-2 to TRBJ2-5, with D possibly TRBD1 on 6 matching bases. The V end lost 7 bases, the J end lost 2 bases, and 14 bases lay between the germline ends. Germline V CDR1 and CDR2: SGHAT, FQNNGV. The CDR3 totals 14 residues. CDR3 loop: CASTPQGGQETQYF. CDR3 DNA sequence: TGTGCCAGCACCCCACAAGGGGGTCAAGAGACCCAGTACTTC.

This clone was picked up one time. The rearrangement links TRBV19 to TRBJ2-7; D is uncertain. Germline V gene sequence: CDR1 LNHDA, CDR2 SQIVND (reference sequence). The CDR3 is 14 residues long. V lost 1 base to trimming and J lost 2 bases, with 9 bases between them. DNA for the CDR3: TGTGCCAGTAGTATAGGGCTAGGTCCCTACGAGCAGTACTTC. It codes for CASSIGLGPYEQYF.

The chain joins TRBV5-5 to TRBJ1-1; weak D call: TRBD1 (6 bases). The CDR3 length is 18 residues. The V gene's germline CDR1 is SGHKS and CDR2 YYEKEE (reference sequence). Trimming took off 2 bases at V and 0 bases at J, with 20 bases between the two ends. This chain's CDR3 is CASSFLRGALNMNTEAFF. The CDR3, as DNA: TGTGCCAGCAGCTTCCTCCGGGGGGCCCTCAATATGAACACTGAAGCTTTCTTT.